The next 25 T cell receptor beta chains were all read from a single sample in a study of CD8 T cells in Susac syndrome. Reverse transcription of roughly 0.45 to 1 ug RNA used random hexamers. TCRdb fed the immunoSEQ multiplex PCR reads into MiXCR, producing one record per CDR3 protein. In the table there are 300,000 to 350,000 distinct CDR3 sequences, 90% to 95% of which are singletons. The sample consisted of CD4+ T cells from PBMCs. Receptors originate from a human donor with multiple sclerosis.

The CDR3 region is CASSQERTGSGGEQYF. The CDR3 region has the DNA TGTGCCAGCAGCCAAGAAAGGACAGGGTCAGGAGGGGAGCAGTACTTC. V gene TRBV4-2 combines with J gene TRBJ2-7, with TRBD1 matching over 8 bases. With V trimmed by 0 bases and J by 7 bases, 11 bases remained unmatched. This CDR3 has 16 residues. Germline V gives CDR1 LGHNA, CDR2 YNFKEQ.

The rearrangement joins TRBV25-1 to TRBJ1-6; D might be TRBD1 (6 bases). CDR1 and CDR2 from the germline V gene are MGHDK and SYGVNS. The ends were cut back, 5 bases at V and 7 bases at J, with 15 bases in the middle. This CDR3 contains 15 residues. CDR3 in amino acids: CASSWGARGNSPLHF. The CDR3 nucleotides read TGTGCCAGCAGTTGGGGGGCCCGGGGGAATTCACCCCTCCACTTT.

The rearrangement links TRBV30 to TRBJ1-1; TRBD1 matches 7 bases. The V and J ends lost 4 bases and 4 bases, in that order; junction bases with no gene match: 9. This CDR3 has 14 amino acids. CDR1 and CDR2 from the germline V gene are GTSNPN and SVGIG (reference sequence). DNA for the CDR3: TGTGCCTGGAACCACGGCAGGGGGATCACTGAAGCTTTCTTT. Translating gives CAWNHGRGITEAFF.

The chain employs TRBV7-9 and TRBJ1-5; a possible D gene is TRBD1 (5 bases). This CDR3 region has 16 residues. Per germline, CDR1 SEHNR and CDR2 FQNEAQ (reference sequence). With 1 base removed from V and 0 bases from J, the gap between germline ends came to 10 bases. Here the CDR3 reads CASSLGTLDSNQPQHF. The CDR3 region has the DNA TGTGCCAGCAGCTTAGGGACACTAGATAGCAATCAGCCCCAGCATTTT.

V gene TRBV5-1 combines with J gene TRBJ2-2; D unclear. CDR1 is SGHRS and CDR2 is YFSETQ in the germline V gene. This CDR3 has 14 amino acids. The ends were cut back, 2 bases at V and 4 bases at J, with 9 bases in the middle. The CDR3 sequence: CASSFLQRTGELFF. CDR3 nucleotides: TGCGCCAGCAGCTTCCTACAGCGCACCGGGGAGCTGTTTTTT.

CDR3 residues: CASRGTDTNTGELFF. In nucleotides, the CDR3 is TGTGCCAGCCGGGGGACCGACACGAACACCGGGGAGCTGTTTTTT. The chain couples TRBV12-3 or TRBV12-4 to TRBJ2-2; D might be TRBD2 (6 bases). The V and J ends lost 8 bases and 0 bases respectively, with 13 bases between them. The CDR3 is 15 amino acids.

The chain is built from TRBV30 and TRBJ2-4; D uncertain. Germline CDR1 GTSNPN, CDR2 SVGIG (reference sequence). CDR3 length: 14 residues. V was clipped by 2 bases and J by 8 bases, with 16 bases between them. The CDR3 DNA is TGTGCCTGGAGTATTGGCACTGGCACTGACATTCAGTACTTC. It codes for CAWSIGTGTDIQYF.

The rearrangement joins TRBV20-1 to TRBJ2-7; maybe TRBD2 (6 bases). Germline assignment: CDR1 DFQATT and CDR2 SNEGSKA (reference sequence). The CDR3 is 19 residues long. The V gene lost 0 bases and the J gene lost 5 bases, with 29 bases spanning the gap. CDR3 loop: CSARDPTAGTRRPRNEQYF. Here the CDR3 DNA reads TGCAGTGCTAGAGATCCTACAGCCGGGACTCGTCGTCCCAGGAACGAGCAGTACTTC.

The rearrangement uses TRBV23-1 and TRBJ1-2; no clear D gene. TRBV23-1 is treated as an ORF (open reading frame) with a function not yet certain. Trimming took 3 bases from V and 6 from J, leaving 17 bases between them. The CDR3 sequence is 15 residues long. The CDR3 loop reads CASSQDDEVFHGYTF. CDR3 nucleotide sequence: TGCGCCAGCAGTCAGGACGACGAGGTCTTCCATGGCTACACCTTC.

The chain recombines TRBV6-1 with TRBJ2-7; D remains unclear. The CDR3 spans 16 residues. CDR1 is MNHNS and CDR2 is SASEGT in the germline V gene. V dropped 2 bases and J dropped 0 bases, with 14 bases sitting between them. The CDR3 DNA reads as TGTGCCAGCAGTGAACTCGGCCAAATCGGCTCCTACGAGCAGTACTTC. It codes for CASSELGQIGSYEQYF.

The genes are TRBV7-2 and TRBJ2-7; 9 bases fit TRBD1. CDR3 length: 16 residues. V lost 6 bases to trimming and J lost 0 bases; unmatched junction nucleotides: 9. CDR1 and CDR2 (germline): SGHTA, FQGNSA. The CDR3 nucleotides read TGTGCCAGCAGGTGGACAGGGGCCCCGAGCTCCTACGAGCAGTACTTC. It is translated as CASRWTGAPSSYEQYF. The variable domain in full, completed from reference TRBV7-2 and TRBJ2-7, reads GAGVSQSPSNKVTEKGKDVELRCDPISGHTALYWYRQSLGQGLEFLIYFQGNSAPDKSGLPSDRFSAERTGGSVSTLTIQRTQQEDSAVYLCASRWTGAPSSYEQYFGPGTRLTVT.

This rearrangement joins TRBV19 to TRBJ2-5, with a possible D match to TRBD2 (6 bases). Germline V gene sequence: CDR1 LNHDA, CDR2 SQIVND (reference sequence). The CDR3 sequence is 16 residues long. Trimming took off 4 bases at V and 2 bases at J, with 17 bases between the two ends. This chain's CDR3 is CASSTLLSGRQETQYF. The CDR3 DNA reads TGTGCCAGTAGTACCCTCCTTAGCGGTAGACAAGAGACCCAGTACTTC.

The CDR3 protein is CASSQDEFWDRVRSGANVLTF. The CDR3 nucleotides read TGCGCCAGCAGCCAAGATGAATTTTGGGACAGGGTTCGATCTGGGGCCAACGTCCTGACTTTC. The chain recombines TRBV4-1 with TRBJ2-6; the match to TRBD1 covers 9 bases. With V trimmed by 0 bases and J by 1 base, 13 bases remained unmatched. Germline CDR1 reads MGHRA; CDR2 reads YSYEKL. The CDR3 contains 21 residues.

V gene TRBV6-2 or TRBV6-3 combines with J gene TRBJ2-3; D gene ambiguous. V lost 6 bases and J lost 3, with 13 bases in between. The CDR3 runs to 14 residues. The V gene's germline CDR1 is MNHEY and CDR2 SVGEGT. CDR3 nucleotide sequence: TGTGCCAGCAGCCGCCCCCATTGGACAGATACGCAGTATTTT. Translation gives CASSRPHWTDTQYF.

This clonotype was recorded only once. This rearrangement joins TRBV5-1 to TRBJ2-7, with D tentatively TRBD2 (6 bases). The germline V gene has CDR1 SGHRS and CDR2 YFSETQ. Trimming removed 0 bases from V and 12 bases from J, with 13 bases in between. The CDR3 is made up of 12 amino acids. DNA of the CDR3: TGCGCCAGCAGCTTGGAAGGAGGGTTTAGGTACTTC. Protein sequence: CASSLEGGFRYF.

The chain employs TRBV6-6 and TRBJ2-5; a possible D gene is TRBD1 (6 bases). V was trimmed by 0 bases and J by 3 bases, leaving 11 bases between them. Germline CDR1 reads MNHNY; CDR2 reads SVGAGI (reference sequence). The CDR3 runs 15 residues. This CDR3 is CASSYSTGPEETQYF. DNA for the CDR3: TGTGCCAGCAGTTACTCGACAGGTCCCGAAGAGACCCAGTACTTC.

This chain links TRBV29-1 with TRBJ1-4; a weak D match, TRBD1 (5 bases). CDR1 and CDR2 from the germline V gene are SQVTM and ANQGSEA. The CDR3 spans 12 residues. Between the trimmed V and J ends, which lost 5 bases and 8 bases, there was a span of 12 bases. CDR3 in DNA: TGCAGCGTTAAGGGGCTCCGGGAAAAACTGTTTTTT. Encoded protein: CSVKGLREKLFF. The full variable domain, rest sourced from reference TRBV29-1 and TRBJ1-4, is SAVISQKPSRDICQRGTSLTIQCQVDSQVTMMFWYRQQPGQSLTLIATANQGSEATYESGFVIDKFPISRPNLTFSTLTVSNMSPEDSSIYLCSVKGLREKLFFGSGTQLSVL.

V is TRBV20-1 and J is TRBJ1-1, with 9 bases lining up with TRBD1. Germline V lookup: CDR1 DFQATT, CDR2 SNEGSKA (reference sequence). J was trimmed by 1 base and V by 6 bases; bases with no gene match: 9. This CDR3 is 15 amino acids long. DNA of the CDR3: TGCAGTGCCACAGGGGGCGCGGGATGGAACACTGAAGCTTTCTTT. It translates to CSATGGAGWNTEAFF.

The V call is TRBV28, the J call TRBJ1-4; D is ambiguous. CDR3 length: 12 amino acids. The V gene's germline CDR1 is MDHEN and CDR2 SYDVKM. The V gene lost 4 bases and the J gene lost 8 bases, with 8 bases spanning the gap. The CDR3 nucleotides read TGTGCCAGCAGTTCACGGCCGGAAAAACTGTTTTTT. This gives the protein CASSSRPEKLFF.

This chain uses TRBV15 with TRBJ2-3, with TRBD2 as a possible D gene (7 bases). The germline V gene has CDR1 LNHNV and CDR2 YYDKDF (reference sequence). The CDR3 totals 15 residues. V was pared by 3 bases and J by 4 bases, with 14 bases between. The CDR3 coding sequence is TGTGCCACCAGCAGGCTTCAGGGGAGGGCAGATACGCAGTATTTT. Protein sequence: CATSRLQGRADTQYF. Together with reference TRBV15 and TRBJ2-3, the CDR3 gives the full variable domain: DAMVIQNPRYQVTQFGKPVTLSCSQTLNHNVMYWYQQKSSQAPKLLFHYYDKDFNNEADTPDNFQSRRPNTSFCFLDIRSPGLGDTAMYLCATSRLQGRADTQYFGPGTRLTVL.

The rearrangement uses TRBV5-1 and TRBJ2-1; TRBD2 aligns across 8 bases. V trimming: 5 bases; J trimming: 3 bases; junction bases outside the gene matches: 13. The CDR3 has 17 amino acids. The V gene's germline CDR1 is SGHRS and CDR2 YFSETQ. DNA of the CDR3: TGCGCCAGCAGTTGGGCTCCTACTAGCGGCCTCTACAATGAGCAGTTCTTC. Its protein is CASSWAPTSGLYNEQFF.

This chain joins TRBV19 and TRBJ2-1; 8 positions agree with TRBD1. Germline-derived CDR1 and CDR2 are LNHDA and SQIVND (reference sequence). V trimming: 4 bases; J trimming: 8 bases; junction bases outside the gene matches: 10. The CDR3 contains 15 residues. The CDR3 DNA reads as TGTGCCAGTAGTAAGCCCGTCAGGGGGCGCGATGAGCAGTTCTTC. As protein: CASSKPVRGRDEQFF.

The CDR3 nucleotides read TGTGCCAGCAGCCAAGTCCTGGGACAGGGGTATCAGCCCCAGCATTTT. Residues: CASSQVLGQGYQPQHF. The J gene is TRBJ1-5, the V gene TRBV4-2, with 10 bases matching TRBD1. This CDR3 has 16 amino acids. Germline V lookup: CDR1 LGHNA, CDR2 YNFKEQ. V shed 1 base, J shed 5 bases, and the junction held 5 bases outside the gene matches.

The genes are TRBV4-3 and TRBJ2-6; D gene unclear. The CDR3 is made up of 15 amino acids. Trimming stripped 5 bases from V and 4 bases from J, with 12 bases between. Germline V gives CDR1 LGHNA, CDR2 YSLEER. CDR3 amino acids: CASSTQTAGANVLTF. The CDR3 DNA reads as TGCGCCAGCAGCACCCAGACGGCGGGGGCCAACGTCCTGACTTTC.

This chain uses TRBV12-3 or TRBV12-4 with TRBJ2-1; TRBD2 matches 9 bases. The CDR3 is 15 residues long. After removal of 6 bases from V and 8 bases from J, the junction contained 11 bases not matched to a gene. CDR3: CASRTFLAGLDEQFF. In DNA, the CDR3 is TGTGCCAGCAGAACTTTCCTAGCGGGATTGGATGAGCAGTTCTTC.